Below, 5 T cell receptor beta chains from the same sample are listed, as sequenced in a study of post-analysis software for immune sequencing data. General study points: Included in a set of a few TRBV segments more frequent in patients than controls were TRBV5-6, TRBV5-1 and TRBV20-1.

These receptors are not linked to any known antigen. Unique molecular identifiers were built into the TCR beta cDNA libraries. TCRdb reprocessed the PCR reads with MiXCR, giving one entry per CDR3 protein. The sample consists of hundreds of thousands of distinct CDR3 sequences, around 64% of them appearing once. Sequencing was carried out using blood. These receptors were obtained from a girl between 2 and 10 years old with multiple sclerosis.

As to this clonotype: A read error may produce the germline difference seen at one junction end. The chain combines TRBV20-1 with TRBJ2-7, with 9 bases matching TRBD2. The length of the CDR3 is 15 residues. Germline lookup yields CDR1 DFQATT and CDR2 SNEGSKA (reference sequence). The CDR3 sequence: CSARDRGRATYEQYF. CDR3 coding DNA: TGCAGTGCCAGAGATCGCGGGAGGGCAACCTACGAGCAGTACTTC.

This clonotype was observed a handful of times. V usage is TRBV6-5 and J usage is TRBJ1-5; 8 nucleotides match TRBD1. The CDR3 loop spans 14 amino acids. Losses at the gene ends were 5 bases for V and 2 bases for J; bases not matched to a gene: 2. Germline V gene data show CDR1 as MNHEY and CDR2 as SVGAGI. Here the CDR3 reads CASSKTGGNQPQHF. The DNA of the CDR3 is TGTGCCAGCAGTAAGACAGGGGGCAATCAGCCCCAGCATTTT.

This rearrangement joins TRBV7-2 to TRBJ1-6; the D is unclear. CDR3 size: 16 residues. Germline-derived CDR1 and CDR2 are SGHTA and FQGNSA. The V end was cut by 1 base, the J end by 0 bases, with 7 bases between. The CDR3 sequence is CASSLVPSSYNSPLHF. CDR3 coding DNA: TGTGCCAGCAGCTTAGTTCCCAGCTCCTATAATTCACCCCTCCACTTT.

The chain recombines TRBV5-1 with TRBJ2-1; D might be TRBD1 (5 bases). The CDR3 has 15 residues. The germline V gene has CDR1 SGHRS and CDR2 YFSETQ. Trimming removed 7 bases from V and 5 bases from J, with 19 bases in between. DNA of the CDR3: TGCGCCAGCGCTGCCCAGGGATACCTAGACAATGAGCAGTTCTTC. Its protein is CASAAQGYLDNEQFF.

The chain combines TRBV11-2 with TRBJ1-2; weak D call: TRBD1 (5 bases). CDR1 is SGHAT, CDR2 FQNNGV, per germline. The V gene lost 8 bases and the J gene lost 7 bases, with 11 bases spanning the gap. The CDR3 spans 11 residues. Here the CDR3 DNA reads TGTGCCAGCGCCGGGGGGGTTGGCTACACCTTC. It encodes CASAGGVGYTF.